This TCR beta chain was sequenced for a study of CD8+ T cells in alopecia areata. The investigators collected lesional scalp punch biopsies and peripheral blood from alopecia areata patients. Isolation of CD4+ and CD8+ T cells from PBMCs was achieved by sorting. General study results and limits: Lesional scalp exceeded normal scalp in clonality, especially in alopecia totalis/universalis.

A remark on this clone: Antigen specificity is unknown.

Following RNA extraction, reverse transcription yielded cDNA that acted as the sequencing template. Profiling relied on immunoSEQ multiplex PCR, and the TCRdb table lists in-frame clones only, not all of them. The sample has around 80,000 clones, just over 50% seen once. V lost 5 bases to trimming and J lost 0 bases, with 8 bases between them. Germline V gene data show CDR1 as SGHAT and CDR2 as FQNNGV. The CDR3 has 13 residues. The source is a human donor with alopecia areata. The sequenced sample consisted of NKG2D-high CD8+ T cells sorted from blood. The chain couples TRBV11-2 to TRBJ2-7; D is unclear. CDR3 in amino acids: CASSGTSSYEQYF. The CDR3 nucleotides are TGTGCCAGCAGCGGTACAAGCTCCTACGAGCAGTACTTC. The full variable domain, with the rest looked up from reference TRBV11-2 and TRBJ2-7, is EAGVAQSPRYKIIEKRQSVAFWCNPISGHATLYWYQQILGQGPKLLIQFQNNGVVDDSQLPKDRFSAERLKGVDSTLKIQPAKLEDSAVYLCASSGTSSYEQYFGPGTRLTVT.